The T cell receptor beta chain under discussion was sequenced for a study of tumor-infiltrating lymphocytes in oesophageal squamous cell carcinoma. TCRdb reprocessed the reads with MiXCR, giving one entry per CDR3 protein. Among approximately 10,000 distinct CDR3 sequences, roughly 60% were seen once, and the ten largest hold roughly 55%. From germline, CDR1 is MDHEN and CDR2 SYDVKM. CDR3 length: 14 residues. The sequencing sample was made of blood. This clonotype was obtained from a female donor with esophageal squamous cell carcinoma. The chain couples TRBV28 to TRBJ2-5; D possibly uses TRBD1 or TRBD2 (6 bases each). The DNA end is more similar to TRBJ2-4, so the J call may be wrong. The DNA for the CDR3 is TGTGCCAGCAGTTTAGAGGGGGGTGGGAACATTCAGTACTTC. This gives the protein CASSLEGGGNIQYF.